Described below is a single T cell receptor beta chain sequence and its context. This sample was taken from a study of blood T cell repertoires in COVID-19. This CDR3 has 18 residues. Trimming shortened V by 1 base and J by 2 bases, and 19 bases separated the two germline ends. Germline-derived CDR1 and CDR2 are LGHNA and YNFKEQ. Using immunoSEQ multiplex PCR, the repertoire was profiled, and TCRdb retains in-frame clones only, with some absent. Of some 490,000 clones in the sample, around 85% are singletons; the top ten hold about 3.2%. Sequenced material: peripheral blood. This chain connects TRBV4-2 to TRBJ2-3, with D possibly TRBD2 on 6 matching bases. The source is a human donor in a cohort sampled during active COVID-19. The CDR3 DNA is TGTGCCAGCAGCCAAGGGCGGGAAGTACCACTGAACACAGATACGCAGTATTTT. This codes for CASSQGREVPLNTDTQYF.